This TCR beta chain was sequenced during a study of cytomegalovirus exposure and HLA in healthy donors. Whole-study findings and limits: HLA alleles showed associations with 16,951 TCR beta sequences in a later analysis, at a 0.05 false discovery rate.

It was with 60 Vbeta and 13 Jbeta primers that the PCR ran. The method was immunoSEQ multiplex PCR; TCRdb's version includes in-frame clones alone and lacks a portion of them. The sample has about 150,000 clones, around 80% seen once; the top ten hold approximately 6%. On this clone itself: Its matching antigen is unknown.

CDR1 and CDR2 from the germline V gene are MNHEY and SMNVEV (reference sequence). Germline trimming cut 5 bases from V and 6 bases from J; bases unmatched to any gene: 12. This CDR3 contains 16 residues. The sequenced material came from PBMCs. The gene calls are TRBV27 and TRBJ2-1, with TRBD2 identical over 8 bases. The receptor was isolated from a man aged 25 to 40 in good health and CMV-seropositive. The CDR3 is CASSPIREGLGNEQFF. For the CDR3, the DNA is TGTGCCAGCAGTCCCATTCGGGAGGGCCTGGGCAATGAGCAGTTCTTC.